The present entry profiles one TCR beta chain with its context. The data belong to a study of technical replicates of blood from a handful of donors. The table came from immunoSEQ multiplex PCR; TCRdb's copy has only in-frame clones and leaves some out. Of about 60,000 clones in the sample, around 93% were seen once. CDR1 and CDR2 from the germline V gene are SGHVS and FQNEAQ. CDR3 length: 13 amino acids. Trimming stripped 5 bases from V and 4 bases from J, with 12 bases between. The sample comprised PBMCs. The receptor was isolated from a human donor in good health. Some clones in this sample may be carry-over from other donors' samples. This chain uses TRBV7-8 with TRBJ2-7; D may be TRBD2 (6 bases). The CDR3 DNA follows: TGTGCCAGCAGCAAATATGGAGGGTACGAGCAGTACTTC. Its protein product is CASSKYGGYEQYF. The full variable domain, with the rest looked up from reference TRBV7-8 and TRBJ2-7, is GAGVSQSPRYKVAKRGQDVALRCDPISGHVSLFWYQQALGQGPEFLTYFQNEAQLDKSGLPSDRFFAERPEGSVSTLKIQRTQQEDSAVYLCASSKYGGYEQYFGPGTRLTVT.